Following are 27 T cell receptor beta chains from one sample sequenced in a study of T cell responses to AZD1222 COVID-19 vaccine. Sequencing was performed with immunoSEQ multiplex PCR; in TCRdb, only in-frame clones are kept and a portion is missing. The sample shows around 31,000 clones, 90% to 95% of them seen only once. The material was peripheral blood, obtained on day 0 of AZD1222 vaccination. The receptors shown here come from an adult in good health.

The chain combines TRBV7-6 with TRBJ2-3; 10 bases fit TRBD2. The V and J ends lost 1 base and 5 bases, in that order; junction bases with no gene match: 9. Germline lookup yields CDR1 SGHVS and CDR2 FNYEAQ. The CDR3 spans 17 residues. The CDR3 DNA sequence: TGTGCCAGCAGCTTAGACGCAGCGGGGGGGCCGAAAGATACGCAGTATTTT. Its protein product is CASSLDAAGGPKDTQYF.

The chain couples TRBV13 to TRBJ2-2; maybe TRBD1 (6 bases). V lost 3 bases and J lost 0, with 14 bases in between. The CDR3 consists of 17 residues. Germline V lookup: CDR1 PRHDT, CDR2 FYEKMQ (reference sequence). The CDR3 sequence: CASSLGWDTPNTGELFF. The CDR3 DNA sequence: TGTGCCAGCAGCTTGGGGTGGGACACTCCGAACACCGGGGAGCTGTTTTTT. Variable domain in full (rest from reference TRBV13 and TRBJ2-2): AAGVIQSPRHLIKEKRETATLKCYPIPRHDTVYWYQQGPGQDPQFLISFYEKMQSDKGSIPDRFSAQQFSDYHSELNMSSLELGDSALYFCASSLGWDTPNTGELFFGEGSRLTVL.

This chain joins TRBV5-6 and TRBJ1-1, with D uncertain. Trimming left V 5 bases short and J 4 bases short, with 15 bases between. CDR1 and CDR2 from the germline V gene are SGHDT and YYEEEE. The CDR3 covers 14 residues. The CDR3 DNA reads TGTGCCAGCAGGCTCACCGAGAGTGGCACTGAAGCTTTCTTT. Its translation is CASRLTESGTEAFF.

The chain uses TRBV29-1 and TRBJ2-3; 9 nucleotides align to TRBD1. CDR3 length equals 12 residues. Per germline, CDR1 SQVTM and CDR2 ANQGSEA. In DNA, the CDR3 is TGCAGTCACAGACAGGGGGTGGATACGCAGTATTTT. This sequence encodes CSHRQGVDTQYF.

This chain links TRBV28 with TRBJ1-6; 9 bases line up with TRBD1. V lost 6 bases, J lost 8 bases, and 17 bases stayed unmatched. There are 18 residues in the CDR3. Germline lookup yields CDR1 MDHEN and CDR2 SYDVKM. Here the CDR3 reads CASSSLLPGQGTHSPLHF. The CDR3 region has the DNA TGTGCCAGCAGCTCTCTACTCCCGGGACAGGGTACTCATTCACCCCTCCACTTT.

The chain couples TRBV19 to TRBJ1-1; D gene ambiguous. The V gene's germline CDR1 is LNHDA and CDR2 SQIVND (reference sequence). Trimming removed 3 bases at V and 1 base at J, with 12 bases between. This CDR3 is 15 amino acids long. CDR3 residues: CASSIGGFSNTEAFF. CDR3 sequence (DNA): TGTGCCAGTAGTATCGGCGGGTTCTCGAACACTGAAGCTTTCTTT. The full variable domain, with the rest looked up from reference TRBV19 and TRBJ1-1, is DGGITQSPKYLFRKEGQNVTLSCEQNLNHDAMYWYRQDPGQGLRLIYYSQIVNDFQKGDIAEGYSVSREKKESFPLTVTSAQKNPTAFYLCASSIGGFSNTEAFFGQGTRLTVV.

Here the CDR3 DNA reads TGTGCCAGCAGCTTGGCGGACAGGCGCACTGAAGCTTTCTTT. Encoded protein: CASSLADRRTEAFF. This chain connects TRBV5-4 to TRBJ1-1; TRBD1 aligns across 7 bases. Germline V gives CDR1 SGHNT, CDR2 YYREEE (reference sequence). V gave up 0 bases and J gave up 4 bases; unmatched junction bases: 3. This CDR3 has 14 amino acids.

This clone was counted a single time. The V gene is TRBV27, the J gene TRBJ2-7, with 8 bases matching TRBD2. This CDR3 has 15 residues. Germline CDR1 and CDR2: MNHEY and SMNVEV (reference sequence). V gave up 0 bases and J gave up 3 bases; unmatched junction bases: 4. Written as DNA, the CDR3 is TGTGCCAGCAGTTTATCATACGGGGGGGACTACGAGCAGTACTTC. It translates to CASSLSYGGDYEQYF.

The gene calls are TRBV6-5 and TRBJ1-5, with D tentatively TRBD1 (5 bases). V shed 8 bases and J shed 1 base, with 12 bases lying between them. The CDR3 is made up of 14 amino acids. CDR1 is MNHEY and CDR2 is SVGAGI in the germline V gene. The CDR3 sequence: CASEKDTSNQPQHF. CDR3 nucleotide sequence: TGTGCCAGCGAGAAGGACACAAGCAATCAGCCCCAGCATTTT.

The rearrangement links TRBV27 to TRBJ1-2, with TRBD1 identical over 10 bases. Per the germline V gene, CDR1 is MNHEY and CDR2 is SMNVEV (reference sequence). V gave up 5 bases and J gave up 2 bases; unmatched junction bases: 11. The CDR3 consists of 17 residues. CDR3 DNA sequence: TGTGCCAGCAGTAGAAGACCGAGGGGACAGGGGAACTATGGCTACACCTTC. Protein: CASSRRPRGQGNYGYTF.

This chain joins TRBV4-3 and TRBJ2-2; D unclear. The V gene's germline CDR1 is LGHNA and CDR2 YSLEER. This CDR3 spans 12 amino acids. V lost 6 bases to trimming and J lost 6 bases, with 8 bases between them. The DNA of the CDR3 is TGCGCCAGCAGAAGTTTGGCCGGGGAGCTGTTTTTT. It translates to CASRSLAGELFF.

This rearrangement joins TRBV4-2 to TRBJ2-3; TRBD2 matches at 8 bases. This CDR3 is built from 15 residues. The V gene's germline CDR1 is LGHNA and CDR2 YNFKEQ. J lost 2 bases, V lost 1 base, and 2 bases had no gene match. The CDR3 region has the DNA TGTGCCAGCAGCCAAGTGCGGGGGGCCACAGATACGCAGTATTTT. It specifies CASSQVRGATDTQYF.

V gene TRBV4-3 combines with J gene TRBJ2-3; 7 positions match TRBD2. The CDR3 is 17 amino acids. V lost 3 bases and J lost 2; bases outside the gene matches: 11. Looked up from germline, CDR1 is LGHNA and CDR2 is YSLEER. The CDR3 spells CASSHGGGSGVTDTQYF. CDR3 DNA: TGCGCCAGCAGCCACGGCGGAGGGAGCGGGGTCACAGATACGCAGTATTTT.

The gene calls are TRBV29-1 and TRBJ2-3, with D unclear. CDR3 length equals 13 residues. Germline lookup yields CDR1 SQVTM and CDR2 ANQGSEA. Trimming cost V 3 bases and J 4 bases, with 11 bases left between them. The CDR3 is CSVEFGSPDTQYF. The CDR3 bases are TGCAGCGTTGAGTTCGGCAGCCCAGATACGCAGTATTTT.

This clone was detected only once. The chain carries TRBV27 and TRBJ1-6; maybe TRBD1 (6 bases). Trimming took off 6 bases at V and 0 bases at J, with 15 bases between the two ends. The CDR3 totals 17 residues. The germline V gene has CDR1 MNHEY and CDR2 SMNVEV (reference sequence). In DNA, the CDR3 is TGTGCCAGCAGCCCGACAGGATTGAGCTCCTATAATTCACCCCTCCACTTT. Protein: CASSPTGLSSYNSPLHF.

The chain has TRBV6-5 and TRBJ2-1; D unresolved. The CDR3 is 12 residues long. Trimming removed 5 bases at V and 4 bases at J, with 6 bases between. In germline, CDR1 is MNHEY, CDR2 SVGAGI. Written as DNA, the CDR3 is TGTGCCAGCAGTAGGCCATACAATGAGCAGTTCTTC. This encodes CASSRPYNEQFF.

The chain has TRBV5-4 and TRBJ2-2; either TRBD1 or TRBD2 may fit D (6 bases each). The length of the CDR3 is 15 residues. Germline V gives CDR1 SGHNT, CDR2 YYREEE (reference sequence). The V and J ends lost 4 bases and 4 bases respectively, with 14 bases between them. The CDR3 DNA follows: TGTGCCAGCAGCCCAGGGGCCGGGGGCACCGGGGAGCTGTTTTTT. Protein sequence: CASSPGAGGTGELFF.

The chain carries TRBV12-3 or TRBV12-4 and TRBJ2-2; D perhaps matches TRBD1 (5 bases). V dropped 6 bases and J dropped 4 bases, with 9 bases sitting between them. The CDR3 is made up of 13 amino acids. The CDR3 region has the DNA TGTGCCAGCAGCCCAGGGTCCACCGGGGAGCTGTTTTTT. Amino acid sequence: CASSPGSTGELFF.

The chain joins TRBV19 to TRBJ1-2; D is ambiguous. The V end was cut by 1 base, the J end by 7 bases, with 10 bases between. Germline V gene sequence: CDR1 LNHDA, CDR2 SQIVND (reference sequence). The CDR3 loop spans 13 amino acids. CDR3 in amino acids: CASSIGGFSGYTF. CDR3 coding DNA: TGTGCCAGTAGTATAGGGGGTTTCTCTGGCTACACCTTC.

A note on this clone: In the same sample, other DNA sequences code for this CDR3. The chain links TRBV18 to TRBJ2-3, with D unresolved. With 6 bases removed from V and 1 base from J, the gap between germline ends came to 5 bases. Germline loops: CDR1 KGHSH, CDR2 LQKENI. The CDR3 totals 12 residues. The CDR3 coding sequence is TGTGCCAGCTCCCCTCGCACAGATACGCAGTATTTT. It codes for CASSPRTDTQYF.

The chain is built from TRBV14 and TRBJ2-3; D gene unclear. CDR1 is SGHDN, CDR2 FVKESK, per germline. The CDR3 contains 13 residues. The V end lost 0 bases, the J end lost 3 bases, and 4 bases lay between the germline ends. The CDR3: CASSQDLTDTQYF. Written as DNA, the CDR3 is TGTGCCAGCAGCCAAGATTTGACAGATACGCAGTATTTT.

The chain carries TRBV19 and TRBJ1-5; perhaps TRBD1 as D (6 bases). The CDR3 runs 16 residues. V lost 6 bases and J 6 bases, leaving 21 bases between the germline ends. CDR1 is LNHDA, CDR2 SQIVND, per germline (reference sequence). In DNA form, the CDR3 reads TGTGCCAGTAGAAAGCAGGGGACCCCCCGTAGTCAGCCCCAGCATTTT. It specifies CASRKQGTPRSQPQHF.

The V and J genes are TRBV25-1 and TRBJ1-5; maybe TRBD1 (5 bases). This CDR3 has 16 residues. The V and J ends lost 6 bases and 0 bases respectively, with 15 bases between them. Germline CDR1 is MGHDK and CDR2 is SYGVNS. In DNA form, the CDR3 reads TGTGCCAGCAGCGCCTCGGGACGGACTAGCAATCAGCCCCAGCATTTT. It specifies CASSASGRTSNQPQHF.

This chain joins TRBV11-2 and TRBJ1-6, with a possible D match to TRBD1 (6 bases). Germline V gene lookup returns CDR1 SGHAT and CDR2 FQNNGV. The V end was cut by 7 bases, the J end by 6 bases, with 16 bases between. The CDR3 consists of 15 residues. CDR3: CASNSIGGFNSPLHF. The CDR3 DNA follows: TGTGCCAGCAACTCTATCGGGGGCTTTAATTCACCCCTCCACTTT.

This chain connects TRBV30 to TRBJ1-5; D is uncertain. The V and J ends lost 1 base and 4 bases respectively, with 8 bases between them. This CDR3 has 13 residues. CDR1 is GTSNPN and CDR2 is SVGIG in the germline V gene (reference sequence). CDR3 bases: TGTGCCTGGAGTGAGGCCGAAAATCAGCCCCAGCATTTT. Amino acid sequence: CAWSEAENQPQHF.

The CDR3 loop is CASSFAQEGRGYTF. In nucleotides, the CDR3 is TGTGCCAGCAGCTTCGCCCAGGAAGGACGCGGCTACACCTTC. The chain links TRBV13 to TRBJ1-2, with unresolved D. Trimming removed 3 bases at V and 8 bases at J, with 16 bases between. The length of the CDR3 is 14 residues. Per the germline V gene, CDR1 is PRHDT and CDR2 is FYEKMQ (reference sequence).

This sequence joins TRBV4-3 and TRBJ2-7, with 9 bases fitting TRBD1. Germline V gene sequence: CDR1 LGHNA, CDR2 YSLEER. V dropped 1 base and J dropped 3; count of bases not matched to a gene: 7. This CDR3 has 16 amino acids. CDR3 in amino acids: CASSQGTGTGIYEQYF. As DNA, the CDR3 is TGCGCCAGCAGCCAAGGGACCGGGACAGGGATCTACGAGCAGTACTTC.